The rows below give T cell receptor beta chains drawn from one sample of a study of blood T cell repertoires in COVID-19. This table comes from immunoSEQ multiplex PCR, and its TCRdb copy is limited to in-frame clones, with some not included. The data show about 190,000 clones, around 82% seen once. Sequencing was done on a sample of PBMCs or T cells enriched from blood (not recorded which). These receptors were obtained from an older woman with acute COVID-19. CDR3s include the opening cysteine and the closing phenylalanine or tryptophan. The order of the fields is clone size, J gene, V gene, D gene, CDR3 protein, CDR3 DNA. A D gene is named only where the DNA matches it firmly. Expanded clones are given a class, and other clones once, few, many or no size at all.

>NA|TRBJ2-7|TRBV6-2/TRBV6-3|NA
CASSYVQGRASSHYEQYF
TGTGCCAGCAGTTACGTCCAGGGAAGGGCTAGTTCCCATTACGAGCAGTACTTC
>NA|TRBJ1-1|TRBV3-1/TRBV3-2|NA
CASRQQLDTEAFF
TGTGCCAGCAGACAACAACTGGACACTGAAGCTTTCTTT
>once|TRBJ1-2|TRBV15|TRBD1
CATSRDLQGANGYTF
TGTGCCACCAGCAGAGACCTTCAGGGGGCGAACGGCTACACCTTC
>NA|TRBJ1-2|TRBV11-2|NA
CASSLVGVANYGYTF
TGTGCCAGCAGCTTAGTCGGAGTAGCTAACTATGGCTACACCTTC
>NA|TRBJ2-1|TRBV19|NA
CASRTGLNEQFF
TGTGCCAGTAGAACGGGGTTAAATGAGCAGTTCTTC
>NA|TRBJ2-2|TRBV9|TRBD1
CASSVWTGNTGELFF
TGTGCCAGCAGCGTGTGGACAGGGAACACCGGGGAGCTGTTTTTT
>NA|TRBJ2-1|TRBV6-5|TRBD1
CASSYDRGPSDEQFF
TGTGCCAGCAGTTATGACAGGGGGCCTTCCGATGAGCAGTTCTTC
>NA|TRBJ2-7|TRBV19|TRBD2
CASSTPRAGGYEQYF
TGTGCCAGTAGTACCCCCCGGGCGGGAGGGTACGAGCAGTACTTC
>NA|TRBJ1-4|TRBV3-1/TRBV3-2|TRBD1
CASSQDRINEKLFF
TGTGCCAGCAGCCAGGACAGGATTAATGAAAAACTGTTTTTT
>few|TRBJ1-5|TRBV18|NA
CASSPPEGGRNQPQHF
TGTGCCAGCTCACCACCGGAAGGTGGGCGCAATCAGCCCCAGCATTTT
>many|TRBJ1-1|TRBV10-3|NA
CAISESRGARTEAFF
TGTGCCATCAGTGAGTCACGGGGGGCGCGGACTGAAGCTTTCTTT
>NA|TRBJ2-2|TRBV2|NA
CASRGGVTGELFF
TGTGCCAGCAGAGGCGGGGTCACCGGGGAGCTGTTTTTT
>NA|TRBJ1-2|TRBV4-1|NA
CASSQETGYGYTF
TGCGCCAGCAGCCAAGAAACAGGCTATGGCTACACCTTC
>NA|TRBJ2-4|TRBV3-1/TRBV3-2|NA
CASSSQPGIAKNIQYF
TGTGCCAGCAGCTCCCAGCCGGGGATAGCCAAAAACATTCAGTACTTC
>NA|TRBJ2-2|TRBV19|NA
CASSIRQTRFANTGELFF
TGTGCCAGTAGTATCCGGCAGACAAGGTTCGCGAACACCGGGGAGCTGTTTTTT
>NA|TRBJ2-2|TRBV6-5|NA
CASSGTQTGELFF
TGTGCCAGCAGCGGGACTCAGACCGGGGAGCTGTTTTTT
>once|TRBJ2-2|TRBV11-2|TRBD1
CASSPGTANTGELFF
TGTGCCAGCAGCCCCGGGACAGCTAACACCGGGGAGCTGTTTTTT
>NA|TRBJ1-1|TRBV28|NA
CASNNQVEAFF
TGTGCCAGCAACAACCAGGTAGAAGCTTTCTTT
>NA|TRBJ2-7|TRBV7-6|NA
CASSSPNLYEQYF
TGTGCCAGCAGCTCCCCGAACCTATACGAGCAGTACTTC
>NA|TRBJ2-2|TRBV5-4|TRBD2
CASSAGVQNTGELFF
TGTGCCAGCAGCGCGGGGGTTCAGAACACCGGGGAGCTGTTTTTT
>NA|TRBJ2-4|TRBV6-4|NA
CASTKLGKSTLAKNIQYF
TGTGCCAGCACTAAACTAGGGAAGTCCACTTTAGCCAAAAACATTCAGTACTTC
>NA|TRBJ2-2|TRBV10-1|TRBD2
CASSEGTSGNTGELFF
TGCGCCAGCAGTGAGGGGACTAGCGGAAACACCGGGGAGCTGTTTTTT
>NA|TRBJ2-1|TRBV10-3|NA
CAIRTLRDEQFF
TGTGCCATCAGGACCCTGAGGGATGAGCAGTTCTTC
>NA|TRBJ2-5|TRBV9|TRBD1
CASSALTGSGETQYF
TGTGCCAGCAGCGCCCTGACAGGGTCGGGAGAGACCCAGTACTTC
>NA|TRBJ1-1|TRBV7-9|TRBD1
CASSLTGQLNTEAFF
TGTGCCAGCAGCTTAACGGGACAGCTGAACACTGAAGCTTTCTTT
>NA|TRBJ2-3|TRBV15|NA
CATSRPSTDTQYF
TGTGCCACCAGCAGACCGAGCACAGATACGCAGTATTTT
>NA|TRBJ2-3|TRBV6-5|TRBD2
CASSLGSGGSTDTQYF
TGTGCCAGCAGTTTGGGTAGCGGGGGGAGCACAGATACGCAGTATTTT
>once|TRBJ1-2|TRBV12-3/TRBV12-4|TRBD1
CASSPRQGYGYTF
TGTGCCAGCAGTCCCCGACAGGGGTATGGCTACACCTTC
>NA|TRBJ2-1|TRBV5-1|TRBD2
CASSPGTSGGGEQFF
TGCGCCAGCAGCCCCGGGACTAGCGGGGGGGGTGAGCAGTTCTTC
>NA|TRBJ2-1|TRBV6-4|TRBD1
CASSDWFGTGANEQFF
TGTGCCAGCAGTGACTGGTTTGGGACAGGGGCCAATGAGCAGTTCTTC
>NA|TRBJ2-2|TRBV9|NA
CASGRNRNTGELFF
TGTGCCAGCGGCCGAAACAGGAACACCGGGGAGCTGTTTTTT
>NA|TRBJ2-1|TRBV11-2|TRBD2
CASSPGPAGAPEQFF
TGTGCCAGCAGCCCCGGACCAGCGGGAGCACCTGAGCAGTTCTTC
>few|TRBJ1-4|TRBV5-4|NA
CASSPDSYNEKLFF
TGTGCCAGCAGCCCGGACAGCTATAATGAAAAACTGTTTTTT
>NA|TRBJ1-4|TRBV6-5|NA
CASSYRGRGAGEKLFF
TGTGCCAGCAGTTACCGCGGTCGGGGGGCGGGTGAAAAACTGTTTTTT
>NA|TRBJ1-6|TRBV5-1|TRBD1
CASSLGTGANNSPLHF
TGCGCCAGCAGCTTGGGGACAGGGGCCAATAATTCACCCCTCCACTTT
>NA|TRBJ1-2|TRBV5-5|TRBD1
CASSYWTGLNIDGYTF
TGTGCCAGCAGCTATTGGACAGGATTAAATATTGATGGCTACACCTTC
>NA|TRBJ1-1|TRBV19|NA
CASKGGAMNTEAFF
TGTGCCAGTAAGGGGGGGGCAATGAACACTGAAGCTTTCTTT
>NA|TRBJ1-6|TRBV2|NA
CASSSQGANSPLHF
TGTGCCAGCTCCAGTCAGGGCGCAAATTCACCCCTCCACTTT